The sequence of this T cell receptor beta chain was determined in a study of Graves' ophthalmopathy and Graves' hyperthyroidism. The CDR3 loop spans 16 amino acids. V lost 5 bases to trimming and J lost 2 bases; unmatched junction nucleotides: 7. CDR1 and CDR2 (germline): SGHTA, FQGNSA. Scientists amplified the TCR beta CDR3 regions from RNA transcripts. Amplification began with first-round RT-PCR using HTBI primers, then second-round multiplex PCR was performed. MiXCR was run by TCRdb on the multiplex PCR reads, yielding one entry per CDR3 protein. The data show 200,000 to 300,000 distinct CDR3 sequences, roughly 50% seen once.

This TCR was sampled from an adult man with Graves' ophthalmopathy. V gene TRBV7-2 combines with J gene TRBJ2-7; TRBD2 agrees at 12 bases. Sequencing was carried out using peripheral blood. The CDR3 protein is CASSPRLAGGPYEQYF. For the CDR3, the DNA is TGTGCCAGCAGCCCCCGGCTAGCGGGAGGGCCCTACGAGCAGTACTTC.